The 10 T cell receptor beta chains below all came from one sample that was sequenced in a study of blood T cell repertoires in COVID-19. Assay: immunoSEQ multiplex PCR; the TCRdb copy retains only in-frame clones and omits some. The sample consists of nearly 110,000 clones, under 90% of them appearing once. The sequenced material came from peripheral blood. These receptors originate from a woman aged 55-75 years with acute or convalescent COVID-19.

The J gene is TRBJ1-1, the V gene TRBV7-9; the D gene is possibly TRBD1 (5 bases). CDR3 length: 13 residues. The germline gives CDR1 SEHNR, CDR2 FQNEAQ (reference sequence). The germline V and J ends were trimmed by 4 bases and 4 bases, with 10 bases remaining between them. The CDR3 region is CASSSQGGTEAFF. Written as DNA, the CDR3 is TGTGCCAGCAGCTCGCAGGGTGGCACTGAAGCTTTCTTT.

V and J are TRBV6-5 and TRBJ2-1; D perhaps matches TRBD2 (5 bases). Germline assignment: CDR1 MNHEY and CDR2 SVGAGI. The ends were cut back, 7 bases at V and 1 base at J, with 8 bases in the middle. The CDR3 has 13 residues. CDR3: CASNRDSYNEQFF. CDR3 DNA: TGTGCCAGCAACCGGGATTCCTACAATGAGCAGTTCTTC.

The V and J genes are TRBV30 and TRBJ1-6, with a weak D call TRBD1 (5 bases). In germline, CDR1 is GTSNPN, CDR2 SVGIG (reference sequence). The CDR3 has 15 amino acids. The ends were cut back, 3 bases at V and 12 bases at J, with 21 bases in the middle. The CDR3 region has the DNA TGTGCCTGGAGCCCGGGTGAGACAGTAATTGAACCCCTCCACTTT. Its translation is CAWSPGETVIEPLHF.

This chain joins TRBV15 and TRBJ1-3; no firm D call. This CDR3 region has 15 residues. V lost 0 bases to trimming and J lost 0 bases, with 6 bases between them. Germline loops: CDR1 LNHNV, CDR2 YYDKDF (reference sequence). The CDR3 DNA sequence: TGTGCCACCAGCAGAGAATACAACTCTGGAAACACCATATATTTT. Amino acids: CATSREYNSGNTIYF.

The rearrangement uses TRBV5-5 and TRBJ1-1; D is unclear. This CDR3 spans 16 amino acids. Trimming removed 4 bases from V and 4 bases from J, with 20 bases in between. CDR1 and CDR2 from the germline V gene are SGHKS and YYEKEE (reference sequence). The chain's CDR3 is CASSPSPEVGGTEAFF. DNA for the CDR3: TGTGCCAGCAGCCCCTCGCCAGAGGTTGGAGGCACTGAAGCTTTCTTT. The full variable domain, completed using reference TRBV5-5 and TRBJ1-1, is DAGVTQSPTHLIKTRGQQVTLRCSPISGHKSVSWYQQVLGQGPQFIFQYYEKEERGRGNFPDRFSARQFPNYSSELNVNALLLGDSALYLCASSPSPEVGGTEAFFGQGTRLTVV.

In DNA, the CDR3 is TGTGCCATCAGTGATAGGGGGGGAGGCGACACTGAAGCTTTCTTT. Residues: CAISDRGGGDTEAFF. The chain couples TRBV10-3 to TRBJ1-1, with D possibly being TRBD1 (6 bases). The CDR3 is made up of 15 amino acids. The germline V gene encodes CDR1 ENHRY and CDR2 SYGVKD. The V and J ends lost 3 bases and 3 bases respectively, with 14 bases between them.

The chain links TRBV11-1 to TRBJ1-1; tentative D call: TRBD1 (5 bases). The CDR3 is 14 amino acids. The germline V gene has CDR1 SGHAT and CDR2 FQDESV (reference sequence). Trimming shortened V by 2 bases and J by 4 bases, and 11 bases separated the two germline ends. The CDR3 coding sequence is TGTGCCAGCAGCTTACAGGGCCGGGTCACTGAAGCTTTCTTT. Its protein is CASSLQGRVTEAFF.

This chain connects TRBV29-1 to TRBJ1-2; weak D call: TRBD1 (5 bases). Per germline, CDR1 SQVTM and CDR2 ANQGSEA. V lost 7 bases and J lost 3, with 12 bases in between. This CDR3 comprises 12 residues. The CDR3 here is CSAMGGDYGYTF. The CDR3 nucleotides read TGCAGCGCAATGGGGGGGGACTATGGCTACACCTTC.

The sample holds one count of this clone. V usage is TRBV5-8 and J usage is TRBJ1-1; 7 nucleotides align to TRBD1. The J segment lost 6 bases and the V segment lost 7 bases, leaving 15 bases of the junction unmatched. Germline V lookup: CDR1 SGHTS, CDR2 YDEGEE. The CDR3 extends over 15 amino acids. Here the CDR3 reads CASAKGARRGSEAFF. The CDR3 DNA sequence: TGTGCCAGCGCTAAGGGGGCCCGCCGTGGATCTGAAGCTTTCTTT.

The chain joins TRBV4-1 to TRBJ1-2, with 7 bases aligning to TRBD1. Germline assignment: CDR1 MGHRA and CDR2 YSYEKL. There are 15 residues in the CDR3. J gave up 4 bases and V 0 bases, and 5 bases lay outside the gene matches. CDR3 amino acids: CASSQDKGGTYGYTF. In DNA form, the CDR3 reads TGCGCCAGCAGCCAAGATAAAGGGGGCACCTATGGCTACACCTTC.